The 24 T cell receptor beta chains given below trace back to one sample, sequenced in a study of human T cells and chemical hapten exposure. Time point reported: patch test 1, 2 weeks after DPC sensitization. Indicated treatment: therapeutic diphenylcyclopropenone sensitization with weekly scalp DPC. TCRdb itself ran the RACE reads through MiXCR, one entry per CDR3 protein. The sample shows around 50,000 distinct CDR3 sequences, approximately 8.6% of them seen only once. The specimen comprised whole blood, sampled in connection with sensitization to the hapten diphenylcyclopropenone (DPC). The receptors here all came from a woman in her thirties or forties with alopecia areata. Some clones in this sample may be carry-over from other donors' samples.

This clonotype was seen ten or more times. The CDR3 here is CASSRAGGETQYF. The CDR3, as DNA: TGTGCCAGCTCCCGGGCTGGGGGAGAGACCCAGTACTTC. The J gene is TRBJ2-5, the V gene TRBV18, with D tentatively TRBD1 or TRBD2 (5 bases each). CDR1 is KGHSH, CDR2 LQKENI, per germline. Trimming left V 6 bases short and J 4 bases short, with 12 bases between. The CDR3 loop spans 13 amino acids.

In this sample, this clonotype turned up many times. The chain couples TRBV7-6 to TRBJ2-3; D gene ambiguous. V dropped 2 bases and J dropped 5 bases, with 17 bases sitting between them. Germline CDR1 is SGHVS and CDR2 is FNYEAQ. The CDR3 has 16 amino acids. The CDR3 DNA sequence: TGTGCCAGCAGCTTATTCGGGCGGAGTGTGGGAGATACGCAGTATTTT. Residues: CASSLFGRSVGDTQYF.

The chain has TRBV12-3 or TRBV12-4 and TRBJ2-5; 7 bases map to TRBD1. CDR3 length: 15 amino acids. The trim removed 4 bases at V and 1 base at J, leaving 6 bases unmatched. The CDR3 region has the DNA TGTGCCAGCAGTTACAGCGACAGGGCCCAAGAGACCCAGTACTTC. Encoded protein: CASSYSDRAQETQYF.

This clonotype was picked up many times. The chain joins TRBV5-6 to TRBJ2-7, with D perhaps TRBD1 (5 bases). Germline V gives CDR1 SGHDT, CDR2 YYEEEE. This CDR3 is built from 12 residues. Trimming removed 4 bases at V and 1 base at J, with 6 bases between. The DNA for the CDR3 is TGTGCCAGCAGCCGACAGTCCTACGAGCAGTACTTC. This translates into CASSRQSYEQYF.

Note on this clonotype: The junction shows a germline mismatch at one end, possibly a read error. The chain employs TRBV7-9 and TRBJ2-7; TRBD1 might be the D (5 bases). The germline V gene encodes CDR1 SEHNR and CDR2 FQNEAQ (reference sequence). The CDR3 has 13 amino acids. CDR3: CASGLASTGEQYF. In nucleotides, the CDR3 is TGTGCCAGCGGCTTAGCCTCCACAGGCGAGCAGTACTTC.

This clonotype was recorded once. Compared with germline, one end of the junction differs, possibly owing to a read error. CDR3 sequence reads: CATSRPKSSGASVLTF. For the CDR3, the DNA is TGTGCCACCAGCAGACCAAAGAGCTCTGGGGCCAGCGTCCTGACTTTC. V usage is TRBV15 and J usage is TRBJ2-6; possible D gene TRBD1, 5 bases. The germline gives CDR1 LNHNV, CDR2 YYDKDF (reference sequence). The length of the CDR3 is 16 residues. Full variable domain (rest looked up from reference TRBV15 and TRBJ2-6): DAMVIQNPRYQVTQFGKPVTLSCSQTLNHNVMYWYQQKSSQAPKLLFHYYDKDFNNEADTPDNFQSRRPNTSFCFLDIRSPGLGDTAMYLCATSRPKSSGASVLTFGAGSRLTVL.

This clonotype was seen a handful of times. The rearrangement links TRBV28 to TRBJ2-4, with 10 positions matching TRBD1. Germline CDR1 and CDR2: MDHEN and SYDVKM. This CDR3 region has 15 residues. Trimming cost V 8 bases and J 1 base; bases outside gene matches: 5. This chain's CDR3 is CASWGGQGAKNIQYF. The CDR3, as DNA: TGTGCCAGCTGGGGGGGACAGGGGGCCAAAAACATTCAGTACTTC.

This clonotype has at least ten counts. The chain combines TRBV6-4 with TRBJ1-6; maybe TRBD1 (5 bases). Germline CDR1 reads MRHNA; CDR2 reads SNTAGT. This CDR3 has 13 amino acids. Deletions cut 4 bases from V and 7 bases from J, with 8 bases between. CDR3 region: CASSVDSNSPLHF. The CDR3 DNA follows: TGTGCCAGCAGTGTTGACAGCAATTCACCCCTCCACTTT.

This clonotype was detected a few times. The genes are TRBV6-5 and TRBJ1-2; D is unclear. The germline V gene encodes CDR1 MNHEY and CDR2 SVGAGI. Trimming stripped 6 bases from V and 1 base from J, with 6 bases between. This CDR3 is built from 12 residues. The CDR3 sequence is CASRRSNYGYTF. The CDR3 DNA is TGTGCCAGCAGGAGGAGTAACTATGGCTACACCTTC.

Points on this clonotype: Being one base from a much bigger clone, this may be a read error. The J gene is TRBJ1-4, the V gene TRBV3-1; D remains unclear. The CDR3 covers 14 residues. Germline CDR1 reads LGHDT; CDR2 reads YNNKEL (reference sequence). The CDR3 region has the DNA TGTGCCAGCAGGCCGTTTGCAACTAATAAAAAACTGTTTTTT. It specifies CASRPFATNKKLFF.

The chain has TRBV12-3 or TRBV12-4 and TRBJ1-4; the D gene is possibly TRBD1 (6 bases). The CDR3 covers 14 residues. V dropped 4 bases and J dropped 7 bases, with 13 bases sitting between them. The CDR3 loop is CASSSRGAAEKLFF. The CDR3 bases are TGTGCCAGCAGTTCCCGGGGGGCAGCTGAAAAACTGTTTTTT.

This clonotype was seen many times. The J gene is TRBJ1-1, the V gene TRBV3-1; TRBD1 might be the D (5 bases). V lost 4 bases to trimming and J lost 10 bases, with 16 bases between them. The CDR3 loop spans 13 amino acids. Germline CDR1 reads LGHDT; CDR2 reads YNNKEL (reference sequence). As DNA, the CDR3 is TGTGCCAGCAGCCGCGGGGGGGTGGCACTAGCTTTCTTT. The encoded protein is CASSRGGVALAFF.

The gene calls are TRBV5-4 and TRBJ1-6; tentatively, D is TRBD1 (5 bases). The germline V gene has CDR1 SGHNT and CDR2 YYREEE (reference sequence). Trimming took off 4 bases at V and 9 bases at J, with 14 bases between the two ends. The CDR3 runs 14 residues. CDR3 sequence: CASSPLGGGSPLHF. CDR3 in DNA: TGTGCCAGCAGCCCCTTGGGGGGGGGTTCACCCCTCCACTTT. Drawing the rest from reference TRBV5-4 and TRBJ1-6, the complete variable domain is ETGVTQSPTHLIKTRGQQVTLRCSSQSGHNTVSWYQQALGQGPQFIFQYYREEENGRGNFPPRFSGLQFPNYSSELNVNALELDDSALYLCASSPLGGGSPLHFGNGTRLTVT.

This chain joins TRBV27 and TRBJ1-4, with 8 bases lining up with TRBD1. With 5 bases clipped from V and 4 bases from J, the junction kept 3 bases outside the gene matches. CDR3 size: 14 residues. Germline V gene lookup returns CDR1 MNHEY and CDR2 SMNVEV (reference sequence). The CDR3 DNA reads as TGTGCCAGCAGTCTGACAGGGGTTAATGAAAAACTGTTTTTT. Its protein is CASSLTGVNEKLFF.

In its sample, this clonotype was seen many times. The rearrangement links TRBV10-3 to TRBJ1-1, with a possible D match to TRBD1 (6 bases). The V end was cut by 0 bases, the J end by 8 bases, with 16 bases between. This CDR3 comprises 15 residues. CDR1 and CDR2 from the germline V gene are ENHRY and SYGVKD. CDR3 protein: CAISESTGGGGEAFF. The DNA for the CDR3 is TGTGCCATCAGTGAGTCGACAGGTGGAGGGGGGGAAGCTTTCTTT.

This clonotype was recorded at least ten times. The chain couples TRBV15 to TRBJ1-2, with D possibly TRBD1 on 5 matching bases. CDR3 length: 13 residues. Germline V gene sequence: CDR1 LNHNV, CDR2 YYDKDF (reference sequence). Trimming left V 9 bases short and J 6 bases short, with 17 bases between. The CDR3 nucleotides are TGTGCCACTCGCGAGGGGAGGCAGGATGGCTACACCTTC. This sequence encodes CATREGRQDGYTF.

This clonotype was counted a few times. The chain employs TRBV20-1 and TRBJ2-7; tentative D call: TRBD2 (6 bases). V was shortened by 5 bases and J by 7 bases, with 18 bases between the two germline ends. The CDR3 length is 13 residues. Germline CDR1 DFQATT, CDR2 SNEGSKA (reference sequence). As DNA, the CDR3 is TGCAGTGCTCCATTAGGGACTGCGTGGGAGCAGTACTTC. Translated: CSAPLGTAWEQYF.

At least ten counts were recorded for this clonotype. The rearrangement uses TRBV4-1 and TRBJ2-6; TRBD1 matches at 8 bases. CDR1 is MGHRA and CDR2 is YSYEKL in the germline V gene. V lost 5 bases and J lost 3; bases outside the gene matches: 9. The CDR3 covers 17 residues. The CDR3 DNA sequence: TGCGCCAGCAGCGAATCGGGACAGGCGTATGGGGCCAACGTCCTGACTTTC. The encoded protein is CASSESGQAYGANVLTF.

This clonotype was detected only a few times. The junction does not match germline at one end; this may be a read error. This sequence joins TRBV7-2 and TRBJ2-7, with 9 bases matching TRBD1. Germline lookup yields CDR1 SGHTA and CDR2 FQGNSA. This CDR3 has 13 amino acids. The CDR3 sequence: CASSSNRDREFFF. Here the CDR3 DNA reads TGTGCCAGCAGCTCCAACCGGGACAGGGAGTTTTTCTTC.

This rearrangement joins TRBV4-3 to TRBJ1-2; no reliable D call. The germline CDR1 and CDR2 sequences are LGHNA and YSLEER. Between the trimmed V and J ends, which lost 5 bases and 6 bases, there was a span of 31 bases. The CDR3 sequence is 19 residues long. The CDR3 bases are TGCGCCAGCAGCGCAGAGATCGATATCGCGGGGTCGGAGGTCGATGGCTACACCTTC. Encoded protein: CASSAEIDIAGSEVDGYTF.

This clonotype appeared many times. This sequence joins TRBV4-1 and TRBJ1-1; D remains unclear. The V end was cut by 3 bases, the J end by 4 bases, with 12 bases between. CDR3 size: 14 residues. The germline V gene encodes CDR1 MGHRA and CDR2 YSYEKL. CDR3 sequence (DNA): TGCGCCAGCAGCCACCGGGGTCAGCCCACTGAAGCTTTCTTT. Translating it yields CASSHRGQPTEAFF.

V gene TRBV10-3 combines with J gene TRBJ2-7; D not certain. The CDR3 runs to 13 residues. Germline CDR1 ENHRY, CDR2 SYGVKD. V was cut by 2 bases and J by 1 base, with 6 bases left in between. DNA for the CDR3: TGTGCCATCAGTGAGGGCAGATCCTACGAGCAGTACTTC. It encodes CAISEGRSYEQYF.

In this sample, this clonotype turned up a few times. The CDR3 DNA reads as TGTGCCGGCTCAGCGGGGTACAATGAGCAGTTCTTC. It is translated as CAGSAGYNEQFF. The J gene is TRBJ2-1, the V gene TRBV5-4, with 7 bases aligning to TRBD2. CDR3 size: 12 residues. V lost 10 bases, J lost 4 bases, and 5 bases stayed unmatched. Germline loops: CDR1 SGHNT, CDR2 YYREEE (reference sequence).

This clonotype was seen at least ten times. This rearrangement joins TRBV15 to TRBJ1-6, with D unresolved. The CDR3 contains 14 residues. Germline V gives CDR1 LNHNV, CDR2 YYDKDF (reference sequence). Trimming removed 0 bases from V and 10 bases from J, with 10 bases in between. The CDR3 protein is CATSRDAGSSPLHF. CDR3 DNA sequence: TGTGCCACCAGCAGAGATGCCGGTTCCTCACCCCTCCACTTT.